One and the same sample provided the 21 T cell receptor beta chains below, sequenced in a study of T cells in Graves' hyperthyroidism and ophthalmopathy. TCR beta CDR3 sequences were amplified from RNA transcripts. Using the HTBI primer set, a first-round RT-PCR was run on the TCR CDR3. TCRdb reanalysed the multiplex PCR reads using MiXCR and keeps one entry per CDR3 protein. Of around 240,000 distinct CDR3 sequences in the sample, roughly 14% were seen once. Sequenced material: blood. The receptors originated from a woman aged 40 to 50 with Graves' hyperthyroidism that later progressed to Graves' ophthalmopathy.

J is TRBJ2-1 and V is TRBV13; 8 bases fit TRBD2. The germline gives CDR1 PRHDT, CDR2 FYEKMQ (reference sequence). The J segment lost 10 bases and the V segment lost 4 bases, leaving 18 bases of the junction unmatched. CDR3 length equals 17 residues. This CDR3 is CASSSLRWTGGGIEQFF. CDR3 bases: TGTGCCAGCAGCTCCCTCCGCTGGACGGGAGGGGGGATCGAGCAGTTCTTC.

The sample holds many counts of this clonotype. The chain couples TRBV28 to TRBJ1-2; D uncertain. The germline gives CDR1 MDHEN, CDR2 SYDVKM. V was cut by 1 base and J by 8 bases, with 17 bases left in between. This CDR3 comprises 15 residues. CDR3 sequence (DNA): TGTGCCAGCAGTTTATTGGCACCCTCCATGGAGGGCTACACCTTC. Protein product: CASSLLAPSMEGYTF.

This chain joins TRBV9 and TRBJ2-1, with D tentatively TRBD2 (5 bases). The ends were cut back, 4 bases at V and 8 bases at J, with 19 bases in the middle. Germline values: CDR1 SGDLS, CDR2 YYNGEE. The CDR3 length is 15 residues. CDR3 region: CASSLPKLGQDEQFF. Written as DNA, the CDR3 is TGTGCCAGCAGCCTCCCTAAACTAGGTCAGGATGAGCAGTTCTTC. Combining the CDR3 with reference TRBV9 and TRBJ2-1 gives the whole variable domain DSGVTQTPKHLITATGQRVTLRCSPRSGDLSVYWYQQSLDQGLQFLIQYYNGEERAKGNILERFSAQQFPDLHSELNLSSLELGDSALYFCASSLPKLGQDEQFFGPGTRLTVL.

This clonotype showed up many times. V and J are TRBV28 and TRBJ1-1, with a possible D match to TRBD1 (6 bases). Germline CDR1 MDHEN, CDR2 SYDVKM. CDR3 length equals 14 residues. Trimming removed 5 bases at V and 2 bases at J, with 12 bases between. The CDR3 spells CASSVTGVNTEAFF. CDR3 DNA: TGTGCCAGCAGTGTGACAGGAGTCAACACTGAAGCTTTCTTT.

This sequence joins TRBV2 and TRBJ1-6, with 8 bases that match TRBD1. The CDR3 totals 16 residues. CDR1 is SNHLY, CDR2 FYNNEI, per germline. Trimming removed 0 bases from V and 7 bases from J; junction bases left unmatched: 5. As DNA, the CDR3 is TGTGCCAGCAGTGAAGCGTGGACAGGGATGAATTCACCCCTCCACTTT. As protein: CASSEAWTGMNSPLHF.

This clonotype was counted a few times. This rearrangement joins TRBV5-5 to TRBJ2-7; TRBD2 matches at 9 bases. Germline V CDR1 and CDR2: SGHKS, YYEKEE (reference sequence). The V segment lost 2 bases and the J segment 4 bases; nucleotides outside the gene matches: 7. CDR3 length: 15 residues. In DNA, the CDR3 is TGTGCCAGCAGCTTCCGGGGACTAGCCAGTTACGAGCAGTACTTC. Translating gives CASSFRGLASYEQYF.

There are a few counts of this clonotype. One end of the junction fails to match germline, which may point to a read error. This chain joins TRBV7-2 and TRBJ2-7, with 7 bases matching TRBD2. Per germline, CDR1 SGHTA and CDR2 FQGNSA. The CDR3 loop spans 15 amino acids. The CDR3 DNA reads TGTGCCAGCAGCCCTAGCGGAAGCCTCTCCTACGGGCAGTACTTC. Translating gives CASSPSGSLSYGQYF.

This clonotype occurred many times. The genes are TRBV2 and TRBJ1-5; D unclear. Deletions cut 6 bases from V and 0 bases from J, with 9 bases between. The CDR3 runs 14 residues. Looked up from germline, CDR1 is SNHLY and CDR2 is FYNNEI. CDR3 nucleotide sequence: TGTGCCAGCAGCGGACCGAGTAGCAATCAGCCCCAGCATTTT. Protein product: CASSGPSSNQPQHF.

This clonotype has only a few counts. Given a much more abundant clone one base away, this may be a read error. CDR3 loop: CASSLVVTGGLFF. CDR3 coding DNA: TGTGCCAGCAGCCTGGTGGTAACCGGGGGGCTGTTTTTT. This chain uses TRBV11-2 with TRBJ2-2; tentative D call: TRBD2 (6 bases). Germline V gene sequence: CDR1 SGHAT, CDR2 FQNNGV. The CDR3 sequence is 13 residues long.

The table lists this clonotype with a few counts. The V gene is TRBV7-9, the J gene TRBJ2-5, with 9 bases aligning to TRBD1. This CDR3 contains 14 residues. Trimming took 4 bases from V and 4 from J; bases not matched to a gene: 4. Germline CDR1 SEHNR, CDR2 FQNEAQ (reference sequence). For the CDR3, the DNA is TGTGCCAGCAGCTCGACAGGGGGAATAGAGACCCAGTACTTC. It is translated as CASSSTGGIETQYF.

This clonotype showed up many times. The rearrangement links TRBV2 to TRBJ2-7; perhaps TRBD2 as D (6 bases). V was shortened by 5 bases and J by 3 bases, with 17 bases between the two germline ends. The CDR3 extends over 15 amino acids. Germline CDR1 SNHLY, CDR2 FYNNEI. The CDR3 DNA reads TGTGCCAGCAGTTTGCAGGGAGGTGAAATCTACGAGCAGTACTTC. This codes for CASSLQGGEIYEQYF.

This clonotype was seen repeatedly, ten times or more. The chain uses TRBV29-1 and TRBJ2-1, with 9 bases aligning to TRBD2. This CDR3 is built from 14 residues. CDR1 SQVTM and CDR2 ANQGSEA come from the germline V gene. Trimming took 6 bases from V and 0 from J; bases not matched to a gene: 3. DNA of the CDR3: TGCAGCGTCGATAGCGGGGGCTCCTACAATGAGCAGTTCTTC. Translating gives CSVDSGGSYNEQFF.

This clonotype was seen many times. V usage is TRBV30 and J usage is TRBJ2-5; D not resolved. The germline V and J ends were trimmed by 0 bases and 4 bases, with 6 bases remaining between them. Germline values: CDR1 GTSNPN, CDR2 SVGIG (reference sequence). There are 12 residues in the CDR3. CDR3 loop: CAWSVTLETQYF. CDR3 DNA: TGTGCCTGGAGTGTCACACTAGAGACCCAGTACTTC.

This clonotype was found many times. This sequence joins TRBV2 and TRBJ1-4; TRBD1 is a possible D gene (6 bases). The V gene's germline CDR1 is SNHLY and CDR2 FYNNEI. V lost 5 bases, J lost 2 bases, and 12 bases lay in between. The CDR3 has 15 amino acids. The CDR3 sequence is CASSSEGVTNEKLFF. The CDR3 nucleotides read TGTGCCAGCAGTTCCGAGGGGGTGACTAATGAAAAACTGTTTTTT.

This clonotype was picked up many times. The rearrangement joins TRBV5-8 to TRBJ1-1; D not certain. V was cut by 0 bases and J by 7 bases, with 10 bases left in between. There are 13 residues in the CDR3. Germline V gene sequence: CDR1 SGHTS, CDR2 YDEGEE. CDR3 bases: TGTGCCAGCAGCTTGGGTCGGACCGTTGAAGCTTTCTTT. It yields the protein CASSLGRTVEAFF.

This clonotype was found many times. This rearrangement joins TRBV12-3 or TRBV12-4 to TRBJ1-3; the match to TRBD1 covers 8 bases. J lost 0 bases, V lost 6 bases, and 10 bases had no gene match. The CDR3 sequence is 17 residues long. Here the CDR3 reads CASSPFGQGFSGNTIYF. CDR3 DNA sequence: TGTGCCAGCAGCCCGTTCGGACAGGGCTTCTCTGGAAACACCATATATTTT.

This chain connects TRBV18 to TRBJ2-1; D unresolved. Between the trimmed V and J ends, which lost 2 bases and 4 bases, there was a span of 12 bases. There are 15 residues in the CDR3. Per germline, CDR1 KGHSH and CDR2 LQKENI. This CDR3 reads CASSPVGGVYNEQFF. CDR3 coding DNA: TGTGCCAGCTCACCAGTCGGTGGGGTGTACAATGAGCAGTTCTTC. The whole variable domain, remainder taken from reference TRBV18 and TRBJ2-1, is NAGVMQNPRHLVRRRGQEARLRCSPMKGHSHVYWYRQLPEEGLKFMVYLQKENIIDESGMPKERFSAEFPKEGPSILRIQQVVRGDSAAYFCASSPVGGVYNEQFFGPGTRLTVL.

This clonotype was counted at least ten times. V is TRBV12-3 or TRBV12-4 and J is TRBJ2-3, with TRBD2 identical over 10 bases. The CDR3 consists of 21 residues. Trimming at V came to 3 bases and at J to 1 base, leaving 19 bases not matched to a gene. CDR3 in DNA: TGTGCCAGCAGTTTCTTCAGACCTCTAGCGGGAGTGGGAAATCGCACAGATACGCAGTATTTT. It encodes CASSFFRPLAGVGNRTDTQYF.

There are many counts of this clonotype. V is TRBV28 and J is TRBJ2-5; TRBD1 matches at 9 bases. The CDR3 has 16 amino acids. In germline, CDR1 is MDHEN, CDR2 SYDVKM. V dropped 3 bases and J dropped 2; count of bases not matched to a gene: 7. The CDR3 protein is CASSFVTGGPQETQYF. The CDR3 DNA sequence: TGTGCCAGCAGTTTTGTGACAGGGGGTCCACAAGAGACCCAGTACTTC.

As to this clonotype: The junction departs from germline at one end; a sequencing error may be responsible. The chain couples TRBV29-1 to TRBJ1-4; no firm D call. CDR1 and CDR2 (germline): SQVTM, ANQGSEA. There are 13 residues in the CDR3. The CDR3 DNA is TGCAGCGTCCAGGACCCAACTAATGGAAAACTGTTTTTT. It is translated as CSVQDPTNGKLFF.

This clonotype appeared many times. This chain links TRBV30 with TRBJ2-2, with 7 bases matching TRBD1. The CDR3 consists of 13 residues. V was pared by 5 bases and J by 2 bases, with 2 bases of the junction left unmatched. In germline, CDR1 is GTSNPN, CDR2 SVGIG (reference sequence). CDR3 nucleotide sequence: TGTGCCTGGGGGGACAGCAACACCGGGGAGCTGTTTTTT. It encodes CAWGDSNTGELFF.